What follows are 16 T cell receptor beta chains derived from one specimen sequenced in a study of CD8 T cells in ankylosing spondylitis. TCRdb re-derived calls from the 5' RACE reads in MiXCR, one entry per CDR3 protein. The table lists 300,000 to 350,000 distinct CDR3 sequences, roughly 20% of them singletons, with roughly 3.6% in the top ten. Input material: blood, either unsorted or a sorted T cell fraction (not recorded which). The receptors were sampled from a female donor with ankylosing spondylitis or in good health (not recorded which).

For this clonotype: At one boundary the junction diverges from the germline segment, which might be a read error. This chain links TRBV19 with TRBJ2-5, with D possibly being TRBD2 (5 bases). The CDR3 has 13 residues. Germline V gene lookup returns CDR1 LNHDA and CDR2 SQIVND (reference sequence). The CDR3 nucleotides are TGTGCCTGTAGCGCGAGTTCGGGTGAGACCCAGTACTTC. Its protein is CACSASSGETQYF.

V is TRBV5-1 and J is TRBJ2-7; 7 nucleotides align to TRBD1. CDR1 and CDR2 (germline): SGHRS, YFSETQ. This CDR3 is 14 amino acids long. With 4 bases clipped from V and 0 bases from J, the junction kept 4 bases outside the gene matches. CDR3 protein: CASSTRDSSYEQYF. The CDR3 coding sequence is TGCGCCAGCAGCACCCGGGACAGCTCCTACGAGCAGTACTTC.

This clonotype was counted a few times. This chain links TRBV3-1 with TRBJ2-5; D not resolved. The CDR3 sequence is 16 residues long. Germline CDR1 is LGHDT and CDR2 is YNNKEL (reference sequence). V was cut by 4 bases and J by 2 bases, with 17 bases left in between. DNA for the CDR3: TGTGCCAGCAGCCCCCGACTGGGCGCCTCTCAAGAGACCCAGTACTTC. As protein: CASSPRLGASQETQYF.

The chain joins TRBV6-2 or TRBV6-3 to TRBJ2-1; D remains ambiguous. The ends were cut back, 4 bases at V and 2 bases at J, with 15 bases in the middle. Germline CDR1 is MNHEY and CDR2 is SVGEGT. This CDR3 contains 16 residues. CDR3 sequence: CASSSVARLPYNEQFF. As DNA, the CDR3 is TGTGCCAGCAGTTCCGTGGCTAGGCTGCCCTACAATGAGCAGTTCTTC.

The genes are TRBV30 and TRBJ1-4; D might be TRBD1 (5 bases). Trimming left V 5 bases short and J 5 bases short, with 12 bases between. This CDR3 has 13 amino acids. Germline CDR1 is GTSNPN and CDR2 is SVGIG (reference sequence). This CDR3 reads CAWERGGNEKLFF. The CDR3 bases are TGTGCCTGGGAGAGGGGCGGGAATGAAAAACTGTTTTTT. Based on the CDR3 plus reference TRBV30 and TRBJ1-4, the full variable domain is SQTIHQWPATLVQPVGSPLSLECTVEGTSNPNLYWYRQAAGRGLQLLFYSVGIGQISSEVPQNLSASRPQDRQFILSSKKLLLSDSGFYLCAWERGGNEKLFFGSGTQLSVL.

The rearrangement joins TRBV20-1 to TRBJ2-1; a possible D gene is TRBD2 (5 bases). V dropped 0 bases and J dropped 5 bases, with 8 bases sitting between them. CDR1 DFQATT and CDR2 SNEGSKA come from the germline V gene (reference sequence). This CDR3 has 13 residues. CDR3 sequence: CSARDPGNNEQFF. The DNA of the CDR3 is TGCAGTGCTAGAGATCCCGGGAACAATGAGCAGTTCTTC.

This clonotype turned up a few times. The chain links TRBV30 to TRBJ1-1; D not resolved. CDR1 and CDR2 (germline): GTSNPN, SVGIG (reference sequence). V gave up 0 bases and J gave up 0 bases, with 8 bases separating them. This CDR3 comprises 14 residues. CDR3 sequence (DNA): TGTGCCTGGAGTGTTGATACCATGAACACTGAAGCTTTCTTT. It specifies CAWSVDTMNTEAFF.

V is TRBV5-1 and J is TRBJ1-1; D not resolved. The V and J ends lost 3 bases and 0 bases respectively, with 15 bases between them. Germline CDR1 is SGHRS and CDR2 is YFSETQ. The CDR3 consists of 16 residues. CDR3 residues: CASSYAAGVMNTEAFF. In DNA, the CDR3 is TGCGCCAGCAGCTATGCAGCGGGCGTAATGAACACTGAAGCTTTCTTT.

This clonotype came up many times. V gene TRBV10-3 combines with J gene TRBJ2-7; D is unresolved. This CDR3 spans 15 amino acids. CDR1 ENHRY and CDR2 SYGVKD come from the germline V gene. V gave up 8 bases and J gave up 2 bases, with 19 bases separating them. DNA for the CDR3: TGTGCCATCGGCCCAGGCGGCTGGACCCCCTACGAGCAGTACTTC. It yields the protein CAIGPGGWTPYEQYF.

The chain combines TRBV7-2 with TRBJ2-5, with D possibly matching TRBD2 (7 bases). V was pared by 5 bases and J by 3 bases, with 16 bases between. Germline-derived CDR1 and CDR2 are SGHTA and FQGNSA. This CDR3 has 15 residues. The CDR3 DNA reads TGTGCCAGCAGCCTGAGGGGGGGCTGGAAAGAGACCCAGTACTTC. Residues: CASSLRGGWKETQYF.

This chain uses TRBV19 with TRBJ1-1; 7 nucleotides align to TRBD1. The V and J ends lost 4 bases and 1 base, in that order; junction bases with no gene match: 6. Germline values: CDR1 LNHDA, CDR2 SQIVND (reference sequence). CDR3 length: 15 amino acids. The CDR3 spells CASSTSQGTNTEAFF. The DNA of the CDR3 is TGTGCCAGTAGTACATCACAGGGGACGAACACTGAAGCTTTCTTT.

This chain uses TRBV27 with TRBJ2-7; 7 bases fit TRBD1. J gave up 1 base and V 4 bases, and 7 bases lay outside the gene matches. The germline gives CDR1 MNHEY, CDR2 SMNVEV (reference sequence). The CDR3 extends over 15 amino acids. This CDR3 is CASSSPGQPSYEQYF. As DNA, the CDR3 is TGTGCCAGCAGTTCACCGGGACAGCCTTCCTACGAGCAGTACTTC.

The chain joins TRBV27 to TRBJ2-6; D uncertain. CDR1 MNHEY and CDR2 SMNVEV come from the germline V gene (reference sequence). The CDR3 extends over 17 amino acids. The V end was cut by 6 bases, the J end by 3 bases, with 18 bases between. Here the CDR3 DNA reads TGTGCCAGCAGCCTGATTACTGGGGTATATGGGGCCAACGTCCTGACTTTC. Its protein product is CASSLITGVYGANVLTF.

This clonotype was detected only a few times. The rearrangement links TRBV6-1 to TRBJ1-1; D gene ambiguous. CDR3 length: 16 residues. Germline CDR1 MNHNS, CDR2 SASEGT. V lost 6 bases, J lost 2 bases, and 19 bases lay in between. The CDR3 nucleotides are TGTGCCAGCAGACCTTTACGAGGGCCTGGTAACACTGAAGCTTTCTTT. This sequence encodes CASRPLRGPGNTEAFF.

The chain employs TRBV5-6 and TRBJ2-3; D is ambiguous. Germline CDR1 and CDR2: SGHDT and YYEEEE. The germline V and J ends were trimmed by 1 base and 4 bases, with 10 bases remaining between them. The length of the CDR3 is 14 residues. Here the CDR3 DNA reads TGTGCCAGCAGCTTGCCCACAGCGTCAGATACGCAGTATTTT. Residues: CASSLPTASDTQYF.

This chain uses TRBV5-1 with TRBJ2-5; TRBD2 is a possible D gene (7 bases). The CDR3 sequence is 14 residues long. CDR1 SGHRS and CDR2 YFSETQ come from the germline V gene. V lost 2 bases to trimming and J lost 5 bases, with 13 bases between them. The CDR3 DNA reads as TGCGCCAGCAGCTTCCGCGGGGGCCCGGAGACCCAGTACTTC. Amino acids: CASSFRGGPETQYF.